The 15 T cell receptor beta chains presented below share a single source sample, sequenced in a study of Graves' ophthalmopathy and Graves' hyperthyroidism. The authors amplified TCR beta CDR3 regions from RNA transcripts. HTBI primers primed a first-round RT-PCR, and a second-round multiplex PCR followed. MiXCR was run by TCRdb on the multiplex PCR reads, yielding one entry per CDR3 protein. The sample comprises some 520,000 distinct CDR3 sequences, roughly an eighth of which are singletons, and approximately 9.8% rests with the top ten. The sequenced sample consisted of blood. The origin of the receptors is a woman in her twenties or thirties with Graves' ophthalmopathy.

This clonotype showed up just a few times. The V gene is TRBV12-3 or TRBV12-4, the J gene TRBJ1-6, with no clear D. The ends were cut back, 8 bases at V and 7 bases at J, with 12 bases in the middle. This CDR3 comprises 13 residues. The CDR3 spells CASLKGGNSPLHF. The DNA of the CDR3 is TGTGCCAGCCTCAAGGGAGGCAATTCACCCCTCCACTTT.

The rearrangement uses TRBV15 and TRBJ1-1; 7 bases agree with TRBD1. Trimming cost V 1 base and J 0 bases; bases outside gene matches: 2. Germline loops: CDR1 LNHNV, CDR2 YYDKDF (reference sequence). CDR3 length equals 15 residues. The CDR3 region has the DNA TGTGCCACCAGCAGAGGGAGGGGGCTGAACACTGAAGCTTTCTTT. Translating gives CATSRGRGLNTEAFF.

This clonotype was counted many times. V and J are TRBV4-1 and TRBJ1-5, with D perhaps matching TRBD1 (6 bases). The CDR3 runs 16 residues. V shed 0 bases and J shed 4 bases, with 13 bases lying between them. CDR1 is MGHRA, CDR2 YSYEKL, per germline. The CDR3 nucleotides are TGCGCCAGCAGCCAAGACAGGACAGAGAGAAATCAGCCCCAGCATTTT. Protein product: CASSQDRTERNQPQHF.

This clonotype was detected only a few times. The rearrangement uses TRBV19 and TRBJ1-1, with D possibly matching TRBD1 (5 bases). The CDR3 is made up of 13 amino acids. The germline CDR1 and CDR2 sequences are LNHDA and SQIVND (reference sequence). Trimming stripped 7 bases from V and 11 bases from J, with 20 bases between. CDR3 sequence (DNA): TGTGCCAGTACTCCGCCCCGCAGGGCATGGGCTTTCTTT. This encodes CASTPPRRAWAFF.

In its sample, this clonotype was seen a few times. V is TRBV18 and J is TRBJ1-1; no clear D gene. The germline V and J ends were trimmed by 8 bases and 0 bases, with 10 bases remaining between them. The CDR3 loop spans 13 amino acids. Per the germline V gene, CDR1 is KGHSH and CDR2 is LQKENI. The CDR3 nucleotides read TGTGCCAGCCCGACAAGCATGAACACTGAAGCTTTCTTT. Translation: CASPTSMNTEAFF.

This clonotype was recorded many times. The rearrangement uses TRBV2 and TRBJ2-5; TRBD1 is a possible D gene (6 bases). V was pared by 2 bases and J by 1 base, with 11 bases between. Per the germline V gene, CDR1 is SNHLY and CDR2 is FYNNEI. The CDR3 spans 15 residues. The chain's CDR3 is CASSEQGTGQETQYF. For the CDR3, the DNA is TGTGCCAGCAGTGAACAGGGGACGGGCCAAGAGACCCAGTACTTC.

This clonotype appeared a few times. The chain carries TRBV12-3 or TRBV12-4 and TRBJ2-2; D may match TRBD1 or TRBD2 (5 bases each). V gave up 5 bases and J gave up 6 bases, with 13 bases separating them. The CDR3 length is 14 residues. CDR3 DNA sequence: TGTGCCAGCAGTCGCCGTCGGGACGCCGGGGAGCTGTTTTTT. Its protein product is CASSRRRDAGELFF.

The CDR3, as DNA: TGTGCCAGCAGTTTTGAATGGACTGACTATGGCTACACCTTC. It translates to CASSFEWTDYGYTF. J is TRBJ1-2 and V is TRBV12-3 or TRBV12-4; D is unresolved. V was shortened by 3 bases and J by 3 bases, with 11 bases between the two germline ends. The CDR3 spans 14 residues.

The table lists this clonotype with many counts. The chain combines TRBV5-5 with TRBJ1-5, with D maybe TRBD1 (6 bases). V gave up 3 bases and J gave up 4 bases, with 14 bases separating them. CDR3 size: 15 residues. Germline V gene sequence: CDR1 SGHKS, CDR2 YYEKEE (reference sequence). The CDR3 DNA is TGTGCCAGCAGCTCCGGGACGGGGGCTAATCAGCCCCAGCATTTT. Translated, it gives CASSSGTGANQPQHF.

V is TRBV7-9 and J is TRBJ1-1, with D hard to call. This CDR3 is 12 amino acids long. The V gene's germline CDR1 is SEHNR and CDR2 FQNEAQ (reference sequence). The V end was cut by 5 bases, the J end by 8 bases, with 12 bases between. The DNA of the CDR3 is TGTGCCAGCAGCAACGACCAAACCGAAGCTTTCTTT. This sequence encodes CASSNDQTEAFF.

The chain combines TRBV7-3 with TRBJ1-5; D not certain. Germline V gives CDR1 SGHTA, CDR2 FQGTGA. The CDR3 spans 12 residues. V dropped 6 bases and J dropped 15 bases, with 18 bases sitting between them. CDR3 sequence (DNA): TGTGCCAGCAGTTATCCCCGGGCCAAGCGGCATTTT. It codes for CASSYPRAKRHF.

As regards this clonotype: Given a much more abundant clone one base away, this may be a read error. This chain uses TRBV4-1 with TRBJ2-7, with 8 bases identical to TRBD1. This CDR3 region has 16 residues. Germline lookup yields CDR1 MGHRA and CDR2 YSYEKL. The J segment lost 3 bases and the V segment lost 1 base, leaving 8 bases of the junction unmatched. The CDR3 nucleotides read TGCGCCAGCAGCCAAGTCGGACAGGGACCCAACTACGAGCAGTACGTC. It specifies CASSQVGQGPNYEQYV.

This clonotype was seen repeatedly, ten times or more. V gene TRBV12-3 or TRBV12-4 combines with J gene TRBJ2-5, with D unclear. Trimming removed 3 bases from V and 4 bases from J, with 6 bases in between. The CDR3 consists of 12 residues. CDR3 sequence (DNA): TGTGCCAGCAGTTTTGCTCGAGAGACCCAGTACTTC. Protein: CASSFARETQYF.

This clonotype was detected many times. The CDR3: CASSRQAIPQETQYF. The CDR3 DNA is TGTGCCAGCTCCAGACAAGCGATTCCACAAGAGACCCAGTACTTC. This chain joins TRBV7-2 and TRBJ2-5, with unresolved D. The CDR3 sequence is 15 residues long. V was trimmed by 8 bases and J by 2 bases, leaving 18 bases between them. From germline, CDR1 is SGHTA and CDR2 FQGNSA.

This clonotype was seen a few times. The V and J genes are TRBV28 and TRBJ2-2; 7 bases fit TRBD2. V shed 6 bases, J shed 7 bases, and the junction held 8 bases outside the gene matches. Per the germline V gene, CDR1 is MDHEN and CDR2 is SYDVKM. This CDR3 has 14 amino acids. The CDR3 DNA is TGTGCCAGCAGAGGCAGCGGGGATGTCGGGGAGCTGTTTTTT. Translation gives CASRGSGDVGELFF.